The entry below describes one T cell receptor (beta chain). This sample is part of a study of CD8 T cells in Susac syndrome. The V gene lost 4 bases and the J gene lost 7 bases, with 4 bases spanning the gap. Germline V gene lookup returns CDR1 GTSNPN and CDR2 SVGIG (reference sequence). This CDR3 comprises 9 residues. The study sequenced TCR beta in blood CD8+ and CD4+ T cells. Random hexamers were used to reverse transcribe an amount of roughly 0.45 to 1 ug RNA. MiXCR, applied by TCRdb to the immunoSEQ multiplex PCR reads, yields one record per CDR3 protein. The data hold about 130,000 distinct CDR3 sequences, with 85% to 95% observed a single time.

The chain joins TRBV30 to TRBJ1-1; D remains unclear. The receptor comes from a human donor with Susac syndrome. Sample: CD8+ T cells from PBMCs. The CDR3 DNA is TGTGCCTGGACCGATGAAGCTTTCTTT. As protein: CAWTDEAFF.